This T cell receptor (beta chain) was captured by sequencing in a study of shared clonotypes between healthy human individuals. About the research overall: Contributing individuals were a couple of females and three males aged 18 to 49.

V was cut by 8 bases and J by 1 base, with 8 bases left in between. CDR1 and CDR2 from the germline V gene are WSHSY and SAAADI. This CDR3 contains 12 residues. The data were produced by immunoSEQ multiplex PCR, yet TCRdb's version contains in-frame clones alone and is incomplete. The table has roughly 2,300,000 clones, 85% to 95% seen once; the top ten hold 0.3% to 0.4%. None of the donors, who were healthy HIV-negative adults, had recently had acute infections or vaccinations. V usage is TRBV10-2 and J usage is TRBJ1-1; D unclear. The source of this sequence is a man between 18 and 35 years old in good health. Some clones in this sample may be carry-over from other donors' samples. Material: naive CD4+ T cells from PBMCs. Subset given: CD45RA+ positively selected. In DNA, the CDR3 is TGCGCCAGCCTTCAGAAGAACACTGAAGCTTTCTTT. This codes for CASLQKNTEAFF.